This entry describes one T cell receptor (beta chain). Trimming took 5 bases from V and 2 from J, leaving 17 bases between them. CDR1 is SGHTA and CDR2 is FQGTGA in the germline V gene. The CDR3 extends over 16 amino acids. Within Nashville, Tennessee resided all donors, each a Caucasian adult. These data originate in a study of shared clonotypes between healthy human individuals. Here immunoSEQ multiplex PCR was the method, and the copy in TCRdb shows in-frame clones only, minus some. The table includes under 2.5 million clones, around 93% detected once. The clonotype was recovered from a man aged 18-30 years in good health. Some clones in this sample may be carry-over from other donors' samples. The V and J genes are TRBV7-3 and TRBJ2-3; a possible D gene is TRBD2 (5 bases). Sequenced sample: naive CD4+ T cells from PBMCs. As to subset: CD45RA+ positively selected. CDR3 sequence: CASSRKGTEVTDTQYF. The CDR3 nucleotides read TGTGCCAGCAGCCGAAAAGGCACGGAGGTCACAGATACGCAGTATTTT. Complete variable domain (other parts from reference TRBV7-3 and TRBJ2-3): GAGVSQTPSNKVTEKGKYVELRCDPISGHTALYWYRQSLGQGPEFLIYFQGTGAADDSGLPNDRFFAVRPEGSVSTLKIQRTERGDSAVYLCASSRKGTEVTDTQYFGPGTRLTVL.